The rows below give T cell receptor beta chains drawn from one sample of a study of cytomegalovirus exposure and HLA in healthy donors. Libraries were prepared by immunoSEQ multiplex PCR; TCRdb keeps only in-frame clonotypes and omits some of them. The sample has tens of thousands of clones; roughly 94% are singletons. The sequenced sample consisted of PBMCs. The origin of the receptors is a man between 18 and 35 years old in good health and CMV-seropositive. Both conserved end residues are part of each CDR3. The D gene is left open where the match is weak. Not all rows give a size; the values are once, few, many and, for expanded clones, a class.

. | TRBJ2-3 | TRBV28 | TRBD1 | CASSLWTGQTDTQYF | TGTGCCAGCAGTTTATGGACAGGGCAAACAGATACGCAGTATTTT
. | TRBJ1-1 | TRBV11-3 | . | CASSLEPDRGAFF | TGTGCCAGCAGCTTAGAGCCAGACCGGGGAGCTTTCTTT
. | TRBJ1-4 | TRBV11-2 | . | CASSLGQGPEKLFF | TGTGCCAGCAGCTTAGGGCAGGGGCCTGAAAAACTGTTTTTT
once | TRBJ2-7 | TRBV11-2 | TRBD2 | CASSVPSGGLSYEQYF | TGTGCCAGCAGCGTTCCTAGCGGGGGACTCTCCTACGAGCAGTACTTC
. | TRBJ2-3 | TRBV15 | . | CATFAGASEGADTQYF | TGTGCCACCTTTGCAGGGGCGTCCGAAGGCGCAGATACGCAGTATTTT
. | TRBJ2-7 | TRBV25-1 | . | CASSRTGSSYEQYF | TGTGCCAGCTCTAGGACGGGGAGCTCCTACGAGCAGTACTTC
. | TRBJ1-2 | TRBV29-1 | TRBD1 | CSVEDPGRGLGGYTF | TGCAGCGTTGAAGATCCTGGCAGGGGGCTGGGTGGCTACACCTTC
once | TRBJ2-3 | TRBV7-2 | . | CASRLLALPTDTQYF | TGTGCCAGCAGACTTCTAGCACTTCCCACAGATACGCAGTATTTT
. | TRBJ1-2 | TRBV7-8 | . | CASSRKEGPYGYTF | TGTGCCAGCAGCCGTAAGGAGGGACCGTATGGCTACACCTTC
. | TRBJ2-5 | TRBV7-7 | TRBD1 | CASSSRSGTEETQYF | TGTGCTAGCAGCTCACGCTCCGGGACAGAAGAGACCCAGTACTTC
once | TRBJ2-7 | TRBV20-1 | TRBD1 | CSALQGGEQYF | TGCAGTGCTCTACAGGGGGGCGAGCAGTACTTC
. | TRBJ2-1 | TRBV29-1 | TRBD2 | CSVGTSAAYNEQFF | TGCAGCGTTGGGACTAGCGCTGCCTACAATGAGCAGTTCTTC
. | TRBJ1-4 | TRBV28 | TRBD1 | CASSSQGSEKLFF | TGTGCCAGCAGTTCACAGGGGAGTGAAAAACTGTTTTTT
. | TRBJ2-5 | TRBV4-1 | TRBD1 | CASSQGDRGETQYF | TGCGCCAGCAGCCAAGGAGACAGGGGAGAGACCCAGTACTTC
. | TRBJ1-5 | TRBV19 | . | CASSIEGQLSNQPQHF | TGTGCCAGTAGTATAGAGGGCCAGCTAAGCAATCAGCCCCAGCATTTT
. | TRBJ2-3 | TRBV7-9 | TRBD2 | CASSSSRSGGFSTDTQYF | TGTGCCAGCAGCTCCAGTAGAAGCGGGGGGTTTAGCACAGATACGCAGTATTTT
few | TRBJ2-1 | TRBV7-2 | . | CASSLVSGNSYNEQFF | TGTGCCAGCAGCTTAGTTAGCGGAAACTCCTACAATGAGCAGTTCTTC
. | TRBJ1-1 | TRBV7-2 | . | CASSLVDGAEAFF | TGTGCCAGCAGCTTAGTTGACGGAGCTGAAGCTTTCTTT
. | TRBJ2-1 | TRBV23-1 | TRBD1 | CASSSDRDSYNEQFF | TGCGCCAGCAGTAGTGACAGGGATTCCTACAATGAGCAGTTCTTC
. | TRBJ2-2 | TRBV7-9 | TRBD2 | CASSLGLAGGTGELFF | TGTGCCAGCAGCTTAGGACTAGCGGGAGGCACCGGGGAGCTGTTTTTT
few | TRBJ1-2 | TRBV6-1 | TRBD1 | CASSEDQDRVGYGYTF | TGTGCCAGCAGTGAAGACCAGGACAGGGTAGGCTATGGCTACACCTTC
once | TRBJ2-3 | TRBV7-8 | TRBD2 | CASSWRLAGDTQYF | TGTGCCAGCAGCTGGCGCCTAGCGGGAGATACGCAGTATTTT
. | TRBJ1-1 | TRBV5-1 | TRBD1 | CASSLGGGAGDTEAFF | TGCGCCAGCAGCTTAGGAGGGGGCGCCGGGGACACTGAAGCTTTCTTT
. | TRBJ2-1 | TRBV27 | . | CASSDSLYNEQFF | TGTGCCAGCAGTGACAGCCTGTACAATGAGCAGTTCTTC
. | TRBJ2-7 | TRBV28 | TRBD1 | CASTSRTGAYEQYF | TGTGCCAGTACCTCCCGGACAGGGGCCTACGAGCAGTACTTC
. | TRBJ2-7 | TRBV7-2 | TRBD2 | CASSQDASGVYYEQYF | TGTGCCAGCAGCCAGGATGCTAGCGGGGTGTACTACGAGCAGTACTTC
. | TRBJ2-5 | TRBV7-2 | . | CASRPPAEETQYF | TGTGCCAGCAGGCCTCCGGCGGAAGAGACCCAGTACTTC
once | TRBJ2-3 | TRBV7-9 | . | CASSLVEFTDTQYF | TGTGCCAGCAGCTTGGTAGAATTCACAGATACGCAGTATTTT
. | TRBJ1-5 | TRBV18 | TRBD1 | CASSRGQAEGNQPQHF | TGTGCCAGCTCCCGTGGACAGGCGGAGGGCAATCAGCCCCAGCATTTT
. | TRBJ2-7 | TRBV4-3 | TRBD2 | CASSQLGLAGTHEQYF | TGCGCCAGCAGCCAACTCGGACTAGCGGGAACCCACGAGCAGTACTTC
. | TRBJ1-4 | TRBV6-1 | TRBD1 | CASTPLTGRLFF | TGTGCCAGCACCCCATTGACAGGGCGACTGTTTTTT
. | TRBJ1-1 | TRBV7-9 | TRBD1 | CASTKTGATEAFF | TGTGCCAGCACCAAGACAGGGGCCACTGAAGCTTTCTTT
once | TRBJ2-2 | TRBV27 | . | CASSPFQDTGELFF | TGTGCCAGCAGCCCCTTCCAGGACACCGGGGAGCTGTTTTTT
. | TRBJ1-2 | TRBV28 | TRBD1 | CASSFTSGLGQGHYGYTF | TGTGCCAGCAGTTTTACATCGGGCCTAGGACAGGGTCACTATGGCTACACCTTC
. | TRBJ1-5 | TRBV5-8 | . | CASSLEQGNSNQPQHF | TGTGCCAGCAGCTTGGAACAGGGCAATAGCAATCAGCCCCAGCATTTT
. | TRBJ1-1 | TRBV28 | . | CASAQLVAFF | TGTGCCAGCGCCCAGTTGGTGGCTTTCTTT
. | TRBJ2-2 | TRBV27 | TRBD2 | CASSVTSGGVTGELFF | TGTGCCAGCAGTGTGACTAGCGGGGGAGTCACCGGGGAGCTGTTTTTT
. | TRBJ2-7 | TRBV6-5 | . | CASSSRQTYEQYF | TGTGCCAGCAGTTCGAGACAGACCTACGAGCAGTACTTC
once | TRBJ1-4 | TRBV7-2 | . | CASSLNRDHLSEKLFF | TGTGCCAGCAGCTTGAACAGGGATCATTTATCAGAAAAACTGTTTTTT
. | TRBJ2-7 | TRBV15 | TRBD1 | CATSGEPGQSIYEQYF | TGTGCCACCAGCGGTGAACCGGGACAGAGTATCTACGAGCAGTACTTC
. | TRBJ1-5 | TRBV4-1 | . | CASSQETPNAFAQHF | TGCGCCAGCAGCCAAGAAACTCCTAACGCTTTCGCCCAGCATTTT
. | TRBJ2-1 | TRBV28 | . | CASRAAGSGNEQFF | TGTGCCAGCAGGGCCGCGGGAAGCGGCAATGAGCAGTTCTTC
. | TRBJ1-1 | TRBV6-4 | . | CASSARENTEAFF | TGTGCCAGCAGTGCCAGGGAGAACACTGAAGCTTTCTTT
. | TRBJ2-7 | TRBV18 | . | CASSPRSGTGPYEQYF | TGTGCCAGCTCACCACGAAGCGGTACCGGACCCTACGAGCAGTACTTC
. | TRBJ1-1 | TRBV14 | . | CASSQRFNTEAFF | TGTGCCAGCAGCCAGCGGTTTAACACTGAAGCTTTCTTT
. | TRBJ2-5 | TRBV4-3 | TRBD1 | CASSSTGTGGFETQYF | TGCGCCAGCAGCAGTACCGGGACAGGGGGCTTCGAGACCCAGTACTTC
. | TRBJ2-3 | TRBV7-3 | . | CASSLSPAGATDTQYF | TGTGCCAGCAGCTTAAGTCCCGCAGGGGCCACAGATACGCAGTATTTT
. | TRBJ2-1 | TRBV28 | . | CASSFTRGYNEQFF | TGTGCCAGCAGTTTCACCAGGGGATACAATGAGCAGTTCTTC
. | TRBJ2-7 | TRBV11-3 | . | CASSSRTDPYEQYF | TGTGCCAGCAGCTCCCGGACAGACCCCTACGAGCAGTACTTC